The 7 T cell receptor beta chains below come from one sample, sequenced in a study of tumor T cells in aggressive B-cell lymphoma. TCRdb's copy holds only in-frame clones and misses some; the assay was immunoSEQ multiplex PCR. The table has 2,000 to 2,500 clones, about 90% seen once. The sample consisted of tumor tissue. Receptors were obtained from an adult with diffuse large B cell lymphoma.

The chain joins TRBV7-9 to TRBJ2-1, with 8 bases aligning to TRBD2. This CDR3 is built from 15 residues. V dropped 5 bases and J dropped 1; count of bases not matched to a gene: 4. CDR1 and CDR2 from the germline V gene are SEHNR and FQNEAQ (reference sequence). The chain's CDR3 is CASSRGLASYNEQFF. As DNA, the CDR3 is TGTGCCAGCAGCCGAGGACTAGCTTCCTACAATGAGCAGTTCTTC.

The CDR3 DNA sequence: TGTGCCAGCTCACCACCGGCTAGCGGGACAGTCATGCAGTTCTTC. It codes for CASSPPASGTVMQFF. The chain links TRBV18 to TRBJ2-1, with 9 bases lining up with TRBD2. The CDR3 covers 15 residues. Losses at the gene ends were 0 bases for V and 12 bases for J; bases not matched to a gene: 9. Germline loops: CDR1 KGHSH, CDR2 LQKENI.

This clone was seen a few times. This rearrangement joins TRBV28 to TRBJ1-2; 8 bases are a match to TRBD1. There are 13 residues in the CDR3. CDR1 is MDHEN, CDR2 SYDVKM, per germline. V lost 5 bases and J lost 7; bases outside the gene matches: 6. Here the CDR3 reads CASSLPTGGGYTF. CDR3 sequence (DNA): TGTGCCAGCAGTCTTCCTACAGGGGGTGGCTACACCTTC.

The J gene is TRBJ2-7, the V gene TRBV2, with 8 bases fitting TRBD2. CDR1 is SNHLY, CDR2 FYNNEI, per germline. V gave up 8 bases and J gave up 8 bases; unmatched junction bases: 11. CDR3 length: 13 residues. DNA of the CDR3: TGTGCCAGCGCCACCGGAGCGGGAGACCAGCAGTACTTC. Translating gives CASATGAGDQQYF.

This sequence joins TRBV7-9 and TRBJ2-3; TRBD1 aligns across 7 bases. CDR1 is SEHNR, CDR2 FQNEAQ, per germline (reference sequence). CDR3 length equals 14 residues. The ends lost 6 bases at V and 3 bases at J; junction bases unmatched: 6. The CDR3 sequence: CASRPGQATDTQYF. DNA of the CDR3: TGTGCCAGCAGACCCGGACAGGCAACAGATACGCAGTATTTT.

The rearrangement joins TRBV27 to TRBJ2-1; D unresolved. V was cut by 0 bases and J by 3 bases, with 9 bases left in between. Germline CDR1 MNHEY, CDR2 SMNVEV (reference sequence). The length of the CDR3 is 15 residues. CDR3 residues: CASSLSALSYNEQFF. As DNA, the CDR3 is TGTGCCAGCAGTTTATCCGCCCTAAGCTACAATGAGCAGTTCTTC.

The chain uses TRBV5-4 and TRBJ2-7, with D possibly being TRBD1 (5 bases). Germline V gives CDR1 SGHNT, CDR2 YYREEE (reference sequence). V was cut by 4 bases and J by 5 bases, with 16 bases left in between. There are 14 residues in the CDR3. CDR3 nucleotides: TGTGCCAGCAGCCCGCAGGGCAGTGTACACGAGCAGTACTTC. Translating gives CASSPQGSVHEQYF. The full variable domain, completed using reference TRBV5-4 and TRBJ2-7, is ETGVTQSPTHLIKTRGQQVTLRCSSQSGHNTVSWYQQALGQGPQFIFQYYREEENGRGNFPPRFSGLQFPNYSSELNVNALELDDSALYLCASSPQGSVHEQYFGPGTRLTVT.